The next 3 T cell receptor beta chains were all read from a single sample in a study of human T cells and chemical hapten exposure. As to time point: pre-sensitization, week 0. Treatment in this sample: therapeutic diphenylcyclopropenone sensitization with weekly scalp DPC. TCRdb recomputed calls from the RACE reads with MiXCR, one row per CDR3 protein. Of approximately 57,000 distinct CDR3 sequences in the sample, more than 7.5% are singletons; the top ten hold 9.6%. Sequenced material: whole blood, taken in connection with sensitization to the hapten diphenylcyclopropenone (DPC). These receptors were obtained from a man aged 35-49 years with alopecia areata. Some clones in this sample may be carry-over from other donors' samples.

In its sample, this clonotype was seen many times. V gene TRBV20-1 combines with J gene TRBJ2-1; TRBD2 matches at 7 bases. The junction had 10 bases not matched to a gene; V was cut back by 5 bases and J by 3 bases. The CDR3 contains 15 residues. Germline values: CDR1 DFQATT, CDR2 SNEGSKA (reference sequence). As DNA, the CDR3 is TGCAGTGCTCCAGCGGGGAGGGGCGACTACAATGAGCAGTTCTTC. This translates into CSAPAGRGDYNEQFF.

This chain connects TRBV19 to TRBJ2-1; no reliable D call. The V gene lost 1 base and the J gene lost 8 bases, with 6 bases spanning the gap. The CDR3 contains 12 residues. Germline V gene lookup returns CDR1 LNHDA and CDR2 SQIVND (reference sequence). The CDR3 here is CASSIGLDEQFF. CDR3 coding DNA: TGTGCCAGTAGTATAGGGCTAGATGAGCAGTTCTTC.

This clonotype appeared many times. V is TRBV6-2 or TRBV6-3 and J is TRBJ2-1; TRBD2 agrees at 12 bases. Germline V gene sequence: CDR1 MNHEY, CDR2 SVGEGT. V shed 5 bases and J 0 bases; nucleotides not matched to a gene: 5. CDR3 length equals 17 residues. CDR3 in amino acids: CASSPRTSGTSYNEQFF. DNA of the CDR3: TGTGCCAGCAGTCCACGGACTAGCGGGACCTCCTACAATGAGCAGTTCTTC.